This T cell receptor (beta chain) derives from a study of cytomegalovirus exposure and HLA in healthy donors. Study-wide context: Ancestry clustering placed 81% of roughly 410 genotyped donors in the Caucasian-associated cluster. General observations from the study: A cluster of highly shared sequence variants was likely a sequencing artifact. A few chains tied to CMV proved CMV antigen-specific in vitro.

A word on this clone: Its antigen is currently unknown.

It was with 60 Vbeta and 13 Jbeta primers that the PCR ran. Sequenced by immunoSEQ multiplex PCR; TCRdb stores in-frame clones only, minus some. The data show some 75,000 clones, and the top ten clones hold about 5%. The germline V gene encodes CDR1 SGHTA and CDR2 FQGNSA. V was pared by 6 bases and J by 3 bases, with 18 bases between. The CDR3 spans 15 residues. What was sequenced was PBMCs. V is TRBV7-2 and J is TRBJ2-7; TRBD1 is a possible D gene (6 bases). The clonotype originates from a man between 35 and 55 years old in good health and CMV-seronegative. In DNA form, the CDR3 reads TGTGCCAGCAGAACCGACAGGTCCGCGAACTACGAGCAGTACTTC. Encoded protein: CASRTDRSANYEQYF.